The 8 T cell receptor beta chains presented below share a single source sample, sequenced in a study of tumor-infiltrating lymphocytes in primary liver carcinoma. The input was 500 ng total RNA; TCR beta cDNA was made from it with a constant-region primer. Three rounds of nested multiplex PCR with slightly modified ARM-PCR produced TCR beta libraries. The study ran its first two PCR rounds for around 9 cycles each, using TRBV1-TRBV30 forward primers and a C-beta reverse primer. TCRdb passed the multiplex PCR reads through MiXCR, listing each CDR3 protein once. The sample shows fewer than 350,000 distinct CDR3 sequences, around three fifths of them seen only once. Alongside blood RNA obtained from unsorted whole blood, germline DNA was also extracted. Material: peripheral blood. The receptors were gathered from a man aged 35 to 55 with primary liver carcinoma and hepatitis B virus infection.

Comment on this clonotype: Germline is not matched at one junction end, which may reflect a read error. This sequence joins TRBV7-8 and TRBJ2-6, with D perhaps given as TRBD1 or TRBD2 (5 bases each). This CDR3 is 13 amino acids long. The germline V gene has CDR1 SGHVS and CDR2 FQNEAQ. The CDR3 spells CASSLGGANVQTF. DNA of the CDR3: TGTGCCAGCAGCTTAGGAGGGGCCAACGTCCAGACTTTC.

As for this clonotype: A much larger clone sits a single nucleotide away, making a read error possible. The chain combines TRBV5-4 with TRBJ1-2; no definite D call. The CDR3 is made up of 13 amino acids. The germline CDR1 and CDR2 sequences are SGHNT and YYREEE (reference sequence). The CDR3 sequence: CASCLVAGPGYTF. CDR3 coding DNA: TGTGCCAGCTGCTTGGTTGCCGGCCCGGGCTACACCTTC.

V usage is TRBV29-1 and J usage is TRBJ2-1; perhaps TRBD2 as D (6 bases). Trimming stripped 6 bases from V and 16 bases from J, with 22 bases between. The CDR3 spans 12 residues. Germline V lookup: CDR1 SQVTM, CDR2 ANQGSEA. The CDR3: CSVAGLHNDHFF. In nucleotides, the CDR3 is TGCAGCGTCGCGGGACTGCACAATGACCATTTCTTC.

At least ten counts were recorded for this clonotype. J is TRBJ1-2 and V is TRBV29-1; possibly TRBD1 for D (6 bases). The germline V and J ends were trimmed by 3 bases and 8 bases, with 13 bases remaining between them. CDR1 and CDR2 (germline): SQVTM, ANQGSEA. This CDR3 is built from 12 residues. CDR3 residues: CSVEGGPPGYTF. In DNA, the CDR3 is TGCAGCGTTGAGGGGGGCCCTCCGGGCTACACCTTC.

Concerning this clonotype itself: This may be a read error, as it is one base from a much larger clone. The chain has TRBV6-5 and TRBJ2-3; either TRBD1 or TRBD2 may supply D (5 bases each). The CDR3 loop spans 13 amino acids. V was clipped by 6 bases and J by 5 bases, with 12 bases between them. Germline-derived CDR1 and CDR2 are MNHEY and SVGAGI. This chain's CDR3 is CASRGRERDTQYF. The CDR3 bases are TGTGCCAGCAGAGGCAGGGAGAGAGATACGCAGTATTTT.

V usage is TRBV12-3 or TRBV12-4 and J usage is TRBJ2-3; 7 bases agree with TRBD2. The junction had 17 bases not matched to a gene; V was cut back by 8 bases and J by 9 bases. The CDR3 spans 15 residues. Here the CDR3 reads CASGSRGRVRETQYF. CDR3 DNA sequence: TGTGCCAGCGGTTCGAGAGGGAGGGTACGAGAGACGCAGTATTTT.

This rearrangement joins TRBV14 to TRBJ2-3; perhaps TRBD1 as D (5 bases). The CDR3 is made up of 15 amino acids. Germline V lookup: CDR1 SGHDN, CDR2 FVKESK. V lost 3 bases, J lost 3 bases, and 13 bases lay in between. In nucleotides, the CDR3 is TGTGCCAGCAGCCATCGGGCAGGGATGACAGATACGCAGTATTTT. Protein product: CASSHRAGMTDTQYF. Full variable domain (rest looked up from reference TRBV14 and TRBJ2-3): EAGVTQFPSHSVIEKGQTVTLRCDPISGHDNLYWYRRVMGKEIKFLLHFVKESKQDESGMPNNRFLAERTGGTYSTLKVQPAELEDSGVYFCASSHRAGMTDTQYFGPGTRLTVL.

This clonotype was observed a single time. A much more abundant neighbour one base away suggests this may be a read error. The gene calls are TRBV6-2 or TRBV6-3 and TRBJ2-7; D is undetermined. The length of the CDR3 is 14 residues. Germline CDR1 reads MNHEY; CDR2 reads SVGEGT. The CDR3 spells CANSPVLATSSQYF. The DNA of the CDR3 is TGTGCCAACAGTCCCGTACTCGCTACCTCTTCGCAGTACTTC.